Listed here are 10 T cell receptor beta chains from one sample, sequenced in a study of T cells after yellow fever vaccination. TCRdb re-derived calls from the 5' RACE reads in MiXCR, one entry per CDR3 protein. The table records around 350,000 distinct CDR3 sequences, roughly 11% of them present only once. The starting material was PBMCs, obtained on the day of the first yellow fever vaccination. The source is a man younger than 35 who received the YFV17D yellow fever vaccine.

V usage is TRBV18 and J usage is TRBJ2-3; TRBD2 agrees at 10 bases. With V trimmed by 3 bases and J by 6 bases, 3 bases remained unmatched. The CDR3 is made up of 14 amino acids. CDR1 is KGHSH and CDR2 is LQKENI in the germline V gene. The CDR3 spells CASSPGTSADTQYF. DNA for the CDR3: TGTGCCAGCTCACCGGGGACTAGCGCCGATACGCAGTATTTT.

In its sample, this clonotype was seen many times. This rearrangement joins TRBV7-2 to TRBJ2-3; 9 bases fit TRBD2. This CDR3 region has 16 residues. Germline-derived CDR1 and CDR2 are SGHTA and FQGNSA. Trimming at V came to 3 bases and at J to 2 bases, leaving 6 bases not matched to a gene. In DNA form, the CDR3 reads TGTGCCAGCAGCTTGCTAGCGGGGACCACCACAGATACGCAGTATTTT. This translates into CASSLLAGTTTDTQYF.

This CDR3 reads CASSYRNRAAGNTIYF. DNA of the CDR3: TGTGCCAGCAGTTACAGAAACAGGGCTGCTGGAAACACCATATATTTT. The V and J genes are TRBV6-5 and TRBJ1-3, with a weak D call TRBD1 (6 bases). The CDR3 spans 16 residues. Per the germline V gene, CDR1 is MNHEY and CDR2 is SVGAGI. Trimming took off 2 bases at V and 2 bases at J, with 13 bases between the two ends.

The J gene is TRBJ1-1, the V gene TRBV30; unclear D gene. Per the germline V gene, CDR1 is GTSNPN and CDR2 is SVGIG (reference sequence). The CDR3 has 13 amino acids. V was pared by 0 bases and J by 3 bases, with 8 bases between. The CDR3 reads CAWSVPGYTEAFF. As DNA, the CDR3 is TGTGCCTGGAGTGTTCCGGGGTACACTGAAGCTTTCTTT.

The V call is TRBV28, the J call TRBJ2-3, with TRBD1 as a possible D gene (5 bases). V was cut by 3 bases and J by 7 bases, with 8 bases left in between. This CDR3 contains 12 residues. From germline, CDR1 is MDHEN and CDR2 SYDVKM. This CDR3 reads CASSFKGYTQYF. CDR3 DNA: TGTGCCAGCAGTTTCAAGGGGTATACGCAGTATTTT.

This clonotype was seen more than once but under ten times. V gene TRBV5-1 combines with J gene TRBJ1-6; D may be TRBD1 (5 bases). Trimming took 2 bases from V and 11 from J, leaving 11 bases between them. From germline, CDR1 is SGHRS and CDR2 YFSETQ. This CDR3 has 13 residues. The CDR3 protein is CASSLNSGAPLHF. The CDR3 bases are TGCGCCAGCAGCTTAAATTCGGGGGCACCCCTCCACTTT. Looking up the rest from reference TRBV5-1 and TRBJ1-6 gives the full variable domain: KAGVTQTPRYLIKTRGQQVTLSCSPISGHRSVSWYQQTPGQGLQFLFEYFSETQRNKGNFPGRFSGRQFSNSRSEMNVSTLELGDSALYLCASSLNSGAPLHFGNGTRLTVT.

V gene TRBV7-6 combines with J gene TRBJ1-1; 9 positions match TRBD1. The germline gives CDR1 SGHVS, CDR2 FNYEAQ. The CDR3 is made up of 16 amino acids. J gave up 6 bases and V 1 base, and 9 bases lay outside the gene matches. The CDR3 sequence is CASSLEVWDRAPEAFF. In nucleotides, the CDR3 is TGTGCCAGCAGCTTAGAGGTGTGGGACAGGGCCCCTGAAGCTTTCTTT.

This clonotype has just a few counts. The V call is TRBV4-2, the J call TRBJ1-6; D is uncertain. Germline CDR1 reads LGHNA; CDR2 reads YNFKEQ. Deletions cut 4 bases from V and 7 bases from J, with 14 bases between. CDR3 length: 15 residues. CDR3 DNA sequence: TGTGCCAGCAGCCCCCCCAAGGGTTTGAATTCACCCCTCCACTTT. This translates into CASSPPKGLNSPLHF.

This chain uses TRBV12-3 or TRBV12-4 with TRBJ2-3; D may be TRBD2 (5 bases). This CDR3 spans 14 amino acids. The V end was cut by 3 bases, the J end by 6 bases, with 13 bases between. The CDR3 bases are TGTGCCAGCAGTTTTCCCCCCGGGGTTGATACGCAGTATTTT. It translates to CASSFPPGVDTQYF.

The chain employs TRBV5-6 and TRBJ2-3; no reliable D call. From germline, CDR1 is SGHDT and CDR2 YYEEEE. The V and J ends lost 0 bases and 1 base respectively, with 15 bases between them. CDR3 length: 17 amino acids. The CDR3, as DNA: TGTGCCAGCAGCTTGGTCCCCGTTGACGGAGGCACAGATACGCAGTATTTT. Translating gives CASSLVPVDGGTDTQYF.